What follows are 30 T cell receptor beta chains derived from one specimen sequenced in a study of blood T cell repertoires in COVID-19 (dated by TCRdb to about 2020). Libraries were made using the immunoSEQ multiplex PCR assay. Held by TCRdb, this immuneACCESS table contains in-frame sequences only and omits some clones. Under half of the omission traces to an unresolved V gene where checked; the cause of the rest is unknown. The sample has hundreds of thousands of clones on record, 70% to 90% of them singletons. Clones ranked in the top ten supply 1.4% of the sample. Sequencing was carried out using peripheral blood. The receptors come from a young woman with active or convalescent COVID-19.

For this clone: The sample holds other DNA sequences that translate to the same CDR3. This chain links TRBV4-1 with TRBJ2-7; 7 bases are a match to TRBD2. Trimming at V came to 1 base and at J to 1 base, leaving 1 base not matched to a gene. CDR3 length: 14 residues. Per the germline V gene, CDR1 is MGHRA and CDR2 is YSYEKL. CDR3 coding DNA: TGCGCCAGCAGCCAAGGGGAGGGATCCTACGAGCAGTACTTC. Its protein product is CASSQGEGSYEQYF.

This chain connects TRBV7-2 to TRBJ1-1, with D perhaps TRBD1 (6 bases). V was shortened by 5 bases and J by 1 base, with 11 bases between the two germline ends. CDR1 SGHTA and CDR2 FQGNSA come from the germline V gene. The CDR3 covers 14 residues. CDR3 region: CASSPTGPNTEAFF. In DNA, the CDR3 is TGTGCCAGCAGCCCGACAGGCCCGAACACTGAAGCTTTCTTT.

This clone was seen a few times. The genes are TRBV6-1 and TRBJ1-1; D not resolved. Germline V lookup: CDR1 MNHNS, CDR2 SASEGT. Trimming took off 3 bases at V and 7 bases at J, with 9 bases between the two ends. CDR3 length: 12 residues. The CDR3 is CASSDSGFEAFF. Here the CDR3 DNA reads TGTGCCAGCAGTGATTCAGGATTTGAAGCTTTCTTT.

V usage is TRBV29-1 and J usage is TRBJ2-3; perhaps TRBD1 as D (6 bases). Germline CDR1 SQVTM, CDR2 ANQGSEA. The CDR3 runs 14 residues. V was clipped by 7 bases and J by 0 bases, with 14 bases between them. The CDR3 DNA follows: TGCAGCGCTTTCCGGACAGAAAGCACAGATACGCAGTATTTT. It translates to CSAFRTESTDTQYF.

This sequence joins TRBV6-1 and TRBJ2-7; 7 positions match TRBD2. The CDR3 length is 15 residues. The germline gives CDR1 MNHNS, CDR2 SASEGT. With 2 bases clipped from V and 2 bases from J, the junction kept 6 bases outside the gene matches. The CDR3 sequence is CASSESAGDPYEQYF. The CDR3 DNA reads as TGTGCCAGCAGTGAATCGGCGGGGGACCCCTACGAGCAGTACTTC.

The chain carries TRBV25-1 and TRBJ1-1; 9 positions match TRBD1. In germline, CDR1 is MGHDK, CDR2 SYGVNS. The length of the CDR3 is 14 residues. Trimming removed 7 bases from V and 1 base from J; junction bases left unmatched: 4. CDR3 nucleotide sequence: TGTGCCAGCACCGGGACAGGGAAGAACACTGAAGCTTTCTTT. It is translated as CASTGTGKNTEAFF.

J is TRBJ1-1 and V is TRBV5-1; D not certain. V gave up 5 bases and J gave up 0 bases, with 8 bases separating them. Germline CDR1 is SGHRS and CDR2 is YFSETQ. CDR3 length: 13 amino acids. CDR3 region: CASRLTMNTEAFF. CDR3 nucleotide sequence: TGCGCCAGCAGGCTAACTATGAACACTGAAGCTTTCTTT.

The V call is TRBV7-9, the J call TRBJ2-5; tentatively, D is TRBD1 (5 bases). V lost 1 base to trimming and J lost 1 base, with 10 bases between them. The germline gives CDR1 SEHNR, CDR2 FQNEAQ (reference sequence). The CDR3 loop spans 15 amino acids. The CDR3 nucleotides are TGTGCCAGCAGCTTAGTTCCCAGGGCCCAAGAGACCCAGTACTTC. Translation: CASSLVPRAQETQYF.

This rearrangement joins TRBV19 to TRBJ2-1, with D uncertain. This CDR3 is built from 11 residues. Trimming removed 7 bases at V and 5 bases at J, with 6 bases between. Per the germline V gene, CDR1 is LNHDA and CDR2 is SQIVND (reference sequence). Here the CDR3 reads CASTHDNEQFF. In nucleotides, the CDR3 is TGTGCCAGTACACATGACAATGAGCAGTTCTTC.

The V call is TRBV19, the J call TRBJ1-1, with D maybe TRBD1 (6 bases). The CDR3 is 16 residues long. The ends were cut back, 6 bases at V and 0 bases at J, with 17 bases in the middle. CDR1 is LNHDA and CDR2 is SQIVND in the germline V gene (reference sequence). The CDR3 DNA reads TGTGCCAGTAGACCCGACAGGCGTATGGTGAACACTGAAGCTTTCTTT. Its protein is CASRPDRRMVNTEAFF.

The J gene is TRBJ1-1, the V gene TRBV3-1 (or the pseudogene TRBV3-2); 7 bases fit TRBD1. The CDR3 loop spans 17 amino acids. V was clipped by 0 bases and J by 1 base; unmatched bases: 8. Germline CDR1 reads LGHDT; CDR2 reads YNNKEL (reference sequence). The CDR3 sequence: CASSQDPWTGKNTEAFF. Here the CDR3 DNA reads TGTGCCAGCAGCCAAGATCCTTGGACAGGAAAGAACACTGAAGCTTTCTTT.

This rearrangement joins TRBV18 to TRBJ2-1, with D uncertain. The CDR3 consists of 15 residues. In germline, CDR1 is KGHSH, CDR2 LQKENI. V dropped 0 bases and J dropped 4 bases, with 10 bases sitting between them. CDR3 in DNA: TGTGCCAGCTCACCACCTAGCTTTGGGTACAATGAGCAGTTCTTC. This codes for CASSPPSFGYNEQFF.

This chain joins TRBV9 and TRBJ2-1; 8 bases fit TRBD2. Germline-derived CDR1 and CDR2 are SGDLS and YYNGEE. The V and J ends lost 3 bases and 10 bases, in that order; junction bases with no gene match: 12. This CDR3 region has 15 residues. The DNA of the CDR3 is TGTGCCAGCAGCGCATCACCGGGACTAGGAACGGAGCAGTTCTTC. It is translated as CASSASPGLGTEQFF.

The chain uses TRBV5-4 and TRBJ2-1, with TRBD2 identical over 9 bases. Trimming took 4 bases from V and 5 from J; bases not matched to a gene: 10. The CDR3 is 16 residues long. In germline, CDR1 is SGHNT, CDR2 YYREEE (reference sequence). The CDR3 nucleotides are TGTGCCAGCAGCCCTGTCCGAGCGGGAGGTGACAATGAGCAGTTCTTC. Protein: CASSPVRAGGDNEQFF.

Turning to this clone: The sample contains more than one DNA sequence encoding this CDR3. The chain couples TRBV2 to TRBJ2-7; D perhaps matches TRBD2 (6 bases). V shed 1 base and J shed 1 base, with 8 bases lying between them. The germline V gene has CDR1 SNHLY and CDR2 FYNNEI. CDR3 length: 14 amino acids. The CDR3 region is CASSEGSGSYEQYF. CDR3 bases: TGTGCCAGCAGTGAAGGTAGCGGATCCTACGAGCAGTACTTC.

This clone occurred a few times. The rearrangement uses TRBV19 and TRBJ1-2; 8 bases align to TRBD1. CDR3 length: 16 amino acids. Trimming cost V 5 bases and J 4 bases; bases outside gene matches: 12. CDR1 and CDR2 from the germline V gene are LNHDA and SQIVND (reference sequence). In DNA form, the CDR3 reads TGTGCCAGTAGTTCCCCCTCGACAGGGGTGATCTATGGCTACACCTTC. This codes for CASSSPSTGVIYGYTF.

This rearrangement joins TRBV10-2 to TRBJ2-7; 7 nucleotides align to TRBD1. Germline assignment: CDR1 WSHSY and CDR2 SAAADI. The CDR3 is 16 amino acids. Germline trimming cut 8 bases from V and 2 bases from J; bases unmatched to any gene: 15. The CDR3 DNA follows: TGCGCCAGCCTAAGGGGGCTTTCCGGGCCTACCTACGAGCAGTACTTC. Amino acid sequence: CASLRGLSGPTYEQYF.

The chain carries TRBV29-1 and TRBJ2-5, with TRBD1 matching over 10 bases. Trimming took 4 bases from V and 5 from J; bases not matched to a gene: 13. This CDR3 is built from 16 residues. Looked up from germline, CDR1 is SQVTM and CDR2 is ANQGSEA. CDR3 region: CSVVGTGVDLGETQYF. In nucleotides, the CDR3 is TGCAGCGTTGTTGGGACAGGGGTTGATTTAGGGGAGACCCAGTACTTC.

This chain joins TRBV4-1 and TRBJ2-2; the match to TRBD2 covers 10 bases. Germline V CDR1 and CDR2: MGHRA, YSYEKL. The CDR3 has 19 residues. V trimming: 1 base; J trimming: 5 bases; junction bases outside the gene matches: 13. The CDR3 region is CASSQGVMLAGEGTGELFF. The CDR3 bases are TGCGCCAGCAGCCAAGGTGTGATGCTAGCGGGAGAGGGGACCGGGGAGCTGTTTTTT.

This chain links TRBV9 with TRBJ2-5, with D maybe TRBD2 (7 bases). The V gene lost 2 bases and the J gene lost 1 base, with 12 bases spanning the gap. The CDR3 spans 15 residues. CDR1 is SGDLS, CDR2 YYNGEE, per germline. The CDR3 region has the DNA TGTGCCAGCAGCGTCACAGGGACTACCCAAGAGACCCAGTACTTC. Translated: CASSVTGTTQETQYF. Using reference TRBV9 and TRBJ2-5 for the parts outside the CDR3, the full variable domain is DSGVTQTPKHLITATGQRVTLRCSPRSGDLSVYWYQQSLDQGLQFLIQYYNGEERAKGNILERFSAQQFPDLHSELNLSSLELGDSALYFCASSVTGTTQETQYFGPGTRLLVL.

V and J are TRBV2 and TRBJ2-7, with D maybe TRBD2 (6 bases). CDR1 is SNHLY, CDR2 FYNNEI, per germline. V gave up 9 bases and J gave up 0 bases, with 15 bases separating them. The CDR3 is 14 amino acids. CDR3 coding DNA: TGTGCCAGGCGGGGCTACCCGAGCTCCTACGAGCAGTACTTC. Its translation is CARRGYPSSYEQYF. The complete variable domain, with remaining parts taken from reference TRBV2 and TRBJ2-7, reads EPEVTQTPSHQVTQMGQEVILRCVPISNHLYFYWYRQILGQKVEFLVSFYNNEISEKSEIFDDQFSVERPDGSNFTLKIRSTKLEDSAMYFCARRGYPSSYEQYFGPGTRLTVT.

The chain employs TRBV12-3 or TRBV12-4 and TRBJ2-7; perhaps TRBD2 as D (5 bases). Trimming took 5 bases from V and 3 from J, leaving 11 bases between them. This CDR3 region has 13 residues. CDR3 sequence (DNA): TGTGCCAGCAGTGGCGGGCGGAACTACGAGCAGTACTTC. Its protein product is CASSGGRNYEQYF.

V gene TRBV7-9 combines with J gene TRBJ1-2; 10 bases align to TRBD1. The V segment lost 5 bases and the J segment 3 bases; nucleotides outside the gene matches: 12. The V gene's germline CDR1 is SEHNR and CDR2 FQNEAQ (reference sequence). This CDR3 has 17 residues. The CDR3 loop reads CASSPWDRGRVDYGYTF. The CDR3 coding sequence is TGTGCCAGCAGCCCGTGGGACAGGGGACGGGTGGACTATGGCTACACCTTC.

The V call is TRBV7-2, the J call TRBJ1-1; D perhaps matches TRBD1 (5 bases). Between the trimmed V and J ends, which lost 6 bases and 4 bases, there was a span of 9 bases. CDR1 and CDR2 (germline): SGHTA, FQGNSA. This CDR3 comprises 12 residues. The CDR3 DNA follows: TGTGCCAGCAGGGGGCTTGGCACTGAAGCTTTCTTT. Translating it yields CASRGLGTEAFF. The whole variable domain, filled in from reference TRBV7-2 and TRBJ1-1, reads GAGVSQSPSNKVTEKGKDVELRCDPISGHTALYWYRQSLGQGLEFLIYFQGNSAPDKSGLPSDRFSAERTGGSVSTLTIQRTQQEDSAVYLCASRGLGTEAFFGQGTRLTVV.

The sample holds one count of this clone. The V and J genes are TRBV19 and TRBJ1-1; 8 bases line up with TRBD1. This CDR3 spans 15 amino acids. J gave up 1 base and V 7 bases, and 8 bases lay outside the gene matches. CDR1 is LNHDA, CDR2 SQIVND, per germline (reference sequence). The CDR3 region has the DNA TGTGCCAGTATTATCGACGGGACAGGGAACACTGAAGCTTTCTTT. Translation: CASIIDGTGNTEAFF. Full variable domain (outside the CDR3, taken from reference TRBV19 and TRBJ1-1): DGGITQSPKYLFRKEGQNVTLSCEQNLNHDAMYWYRQDPGQGLRLIYYSQIVNDFQKGDIAEGYSVSREKKESFPLTVTSAQKNPTAFYLCASIIDGTGNTEAFFGQGTRLTVV.

The chain joins TRBV2 to TRBJ2-4; TRBD2 might be the D (5 bases). CDR1 is SNHLY and CDR2 is FYNNEI in the germline V gene. The CDR3 runs 15 residues. Trimming shortened V by 5 bases and J by 0 bases, and 11 bases separated the two germline ends. The CDR3 DNA reads as TGTGCCAGCAGTCAGGACTGGCTAGCCAAAAACATTCAGTACTTC. This gives the protein CASSQDWLAKNIQYF.

The J gene is TRBJ2-3, the V gene TRBV5-1; TRBD2 matches 10 bases. J gave up 5 bases and V 3 bases, and 9 bases lay outside the gene matches. Germline-derived CDR1 and CDR2 are SGHRS and YFSETQ. CDR3 size: 16 residues. For the CDR3, the DNA is TGCGCCAGCAGCTCCGGGACTAGCGCGCGGGGAGATACGCAGTATTTT. It encodes CASSSGTSARGDTQYF. Supplemented by reference TRBV5-1 and TRBJ2-3, the full variable domain reads KAGVTQTPRYLIKTRGQQVTLSCSPISGHRSVSWYQQTPGQGLQFLFEYFSETQRNKGNFPGRFSGRQFSNSRSEMNVSTLELGDSALYLCASSSGTSARGDTQYFGPGTRLTVL.

The chain carries TRBV5-4 and TRBJ2-7; TRBD1 matches at 7 bases. The CDR3 totals 14 residues. Germline V gene lookup returns CDR1 SGHNT and CDR2 YYREEE (reference sequence). J lost 2 bases, V lost 4 bases, and 6 bases had no gene match. The CDR3: CASSRVGTAYEQYF. The CDR3 DNA follows: TGTGCCAGCAGCCGGGTTGGGACAGCCTACGAGCAGTACTTC. Filled out from reference TRBV5-4 and TRBJ2-7, the complete variable domain reads ETGVTQSPTHLIKTRGQQVTLRCSSQSGHNTVSWYQQALGQGPQFIFQYYREEENGRGNFPPRFSGLQFPNYSSELNVNALELDDSALYLCASSRVGTAYEQYFGPGTRLTVT.

This chain connects TRBV21-1 to TRBJ2-5; the D call in the table, TRBD1, was not verified against the DNA. TRBV21-1 is a known pseudogene. The CDR3 has 12 residues. CDR3 nucleotides: TGTGCCAGCAGTCAGGGGGCGGAGACCCAGTACTTC. Its translation: CASSQGAETQYF.

The count of this clone is one. The genes are TRBV15 and TRBJ1-4, with 9 bases aligning to TRBD1. Looked up from germline, CDR1 is LNHNV and CDR2 is YYDKDF (reference sequence). This CDR3 contains 18 residues. V lost 2 bases, J lost 0 bases, and 7 bases stayed unmatched. The CDR3 nucleotides are TGTGCCACCAGCAGACGAACAGGGGGCTGGGCAACTAATGAAAAACTGTTTTTT. Protein product: CATSRRTGGWATNEKLFF. The full variable domain, with the rest looked up from reference TRBV15 and TRBJ1-4, is DAMVIQNPRYQVTQFGKPVTLSCSQTLNHNVMYWYQQKSSQAPKLLFHYYDKDFNNEADTPDNFQSRRPNTSFCFLDIRSPGLGDTAMYLCATSRRTGGWATNEKLFFGSGTQLSVL.